What follows describes a single T cell receptor beta chain. Its antigen is undetermined. The CDR3 totals 11 residues. Germline CDR1 and CDR2: MNHNS and SASEGT. V was trimmed by 6 bases and J by 3 bases, leaving 6 bases between them. Method: immunoSEQ multiplex PCR; TCRdb's copy keeps in-frame clones and lacks some. The table shows about 46,000 clones, with over 80% occurring only once. This sample was taken from a study of regulatory and conventional T cells in RAG deficiency. Study-wide points: In Omenn syndrome, Treg and Tconv repertoires overlapped >85%. Treg unique TCR beta sequences were about 100-fold fewer in Omenn syndrome and CID/AS patients than controls. Control T-cell subsets had markedly higher Shannon entropy and lower Simpson indices than RAG-deficient patients.

Conventional CD4+ T cells were sorted from blood as CD25-low CD127-high cells. These same records also appear under a second study, on regulatory T cells. That paper adds: The primer mix had 52 TRBV and 13 TRBJ primers. Patient repertoires had restricted TRB V-J pairs and skewed V and J usage, most in Tregs.

The receptor's source is a human donor in good health. The chain recombines TRBV6-1 with TRBJ2-7; D ambiguous. Sequencing was performed on CD4+ effector T cells sorted from blood. CDR3 sequence reads: CASSLGYEQYF. The CDR3, as DNA: TGTGCCAGCAGCCTCGGCTACGAGCAGTACTTC.